The present T cell receptor (beta chain) was sequenced within a study of shared clonotypes between healthy human individuals. Comments on this clone: Its antigen is unidentified.

In the sorted-subset replicate PCRs, 200 ng DNA, around 30,000 T cell genomes, was used. Clones were read by immunoSEQ multiplex PCR, and TCRdb kept only the in-frame ones, dropping some. The data hold about 2 million clones, with less than 95% observed a single time. V was clipped by 4 bases and J by 6 bases; unmatched bases: 8. CDR3 length: 16 amino acids. CDR1 and CDR2 from the germline V gene are SEHNR and FQNEAQ (reference sequence). Broader study findings: Only blood was sampled; tissue repertoires likely differ.

Naive CD8 cells comprised CD45RO-negative, CCR7-positively selected cells, excluding terminally differentiated effector memory CD45RA+ cells. Specimen: naive CD8+ T cells sorted from blood. The genes are TRBV7-9 and TRBJ2-7; 14 bases are a match to TRBD2. This TCR came from a man younger than 35 in good health. The CDR3 region has the DNA TGTGCCAGCAGCTCTCGACTAGCGGGAGGGCCTGTCGAGCAGTACTTC. Translation gives CASSSRLAGGPVEQYF.